This TCR beta chain originates from a study of blood T cell repertoires in COVID-19. Original methodology: Amplification with reference gene primers provided the estimates of nucleated cell counts. Assay used: immunoSEQ multiplex PCR; TCRdb lists only in-frame clones, some missing. That table furnishes V, J and clone size, whereas the DNA furnished D and trimming. The table shows more than 100,000 clones, with about three quarters occurring only once. The CDR3 contains 17 residues. The germline gives CDR1 SGHDT, CDR2 YYEEEE. V was clipped by 6 bases and J by 2 bases, with 23 bases between them. This TCR was recovered from a human donor with acute or convalescent COVID-19. The donor label of this sample is uncertain. The material sequenced was peripheral blood. The chain employs TRBV5-6 and TRBJ2-5; weak D call: TRBD2 (6 bases). The CDR3: CASTRFGTGTRQETQYF. The CDR3 coding sequence is TGTGCCAGCACCCGCTTCGGGACCGGGACTCGTCAAGAGACCCAGTACTTC. Using reference TRBV5-6 and TRBJ2-5 for the parts outside the CDR3, the full variable domain is DAGVTQSPTHLIKTRGQQVTLRCSPKSGHDTVSWYQQALGQGPQFIFQYYEEEERQRGNFPDRFSGHQFPNYSSELNVNALLLGDSALYLCASTRFGTGTRQETQYFGPGTRLLVL.